The 21 T cell receptor beta chains reported below all come from one sample, sequenced in a study of T cells after somatic rescue of genetic block. Profiling relied on immunoSEQ multiplex PCR, and the TCRdb table lists in-frame clones only, not all of them. The table has around 100,000 clones, 90% to 95% seen once. The sequencing input was peripheral blood mononuclear cells (PBMCs). The receptors here all came from a woman between 18 and 29 years old.

The rearrangement joins TRBV7-6 to TRBJ1-3; D not certain. The ends were cut back, 4 bases at V and 0 bases at J, with 10 bases in the middle. Germline V gene sequence: CDR1 SGHVS, CDR2 FNYEAQ. The CDR3 has 15 amino acids. The CDR3 DNA reads as TGTGCCAGCAGCTCCTCCGCAGCCTCTGGAAACACCATATATTTT. Its protein product is CASSSSAASGNTIYF.

The CDR3 region has the DNA TGTGCCAGCAGCTCGGGACTAGCGGGGGTAGGCACAGATACGCAGTATTTT. The encoded protein is CASSSGLAGVGTDTQYF. The chain uses TRBV11-2 and TRBJ2-3; 14 nucleotides agree with TRBD2. Germline CDR1 SGHAT, CDR2 FQNNGV. The CDR3 extends over 17 amino acids. Trimming cost V 4 bases and J 1 base; bases outside gene matches: 4.

This chain uses TRBV19 with TRBJ1-2, with TRBD1 as a possible D gene (6 bases). The CDR3 runs 15 residues. Trimming removed 5 bases at V and 6 bases at J, with 19 bases between. Looked up from germline, CDR1 is LNHDA and CDR2 is SQIVND (reference sequence). CDR3 coding DNA: TGTGCCAGTAGTTTAACAGGGTTCCCCGTGGATGGCTACACCTTC. Residues: CASSLTGFPVDGYTF.

The sample holds a few counts of this clone. The V and J genes are TRBV12-5 and TRBJ2-5, with D possibly TRBD2 on 6 matching bases. CDR1 is LGHNT and CDR2 is FRNRAP in the germline V gene. The CDR3 length is 14 residues. The V end was cut by 6 bases, the J end by 0 bases, with 11 bases between. CDR3 bases: TGTGCTAGTGGGGGCGGAGGGTACCAAGAGACCCAGTACTTC. Amino acid sequence: CASGGGGYQETQYF.

The chain employs TRBV15 and TRBJ2-5; 15 bases align to TRBD2. This CDR3 comprises 13 residues. The V gene end was trimmed by 9 bases and the J gene end by 6 bases; junction bases not matched to a gene: 2. The germline gives CDR1 LNHNV, CDR2 YYDKDF (reference sequence). CDR3 coding DNA: TGTGCCACTGGGACTAGCGGGGGGAAGACCCAGTACTTC. It encodes CATGTSGGKTQYF.

The rearrangement joins TRBV7-7 to TRBJ2-2, with TRBD2 identical over 8 bases. The germline V gene encodes CDR1 SSHAT and CDR2 FNYEAQ (reference sequence). Trimming at V came to 3 bases and at J to 1 base, leaving 1 base not matched to a gene. The CDR3 sequence is 15 residues long. The DNA of the CDR3 is TGTGCCAGCAGCTTGGCGGGGGGGAACACCGGGGAGCTGTTTTTT. It codes for CASSLAGGNTGELFF.

The chain couples TRBV28 to TRBJ2-2; D unclear. The CDR3 length is 15 residues. Germline CDR1 is MDHEN and CDR2 is SYDVKM. The V and J ends lost 5 bases and 6 bases respectively, with 16 bases between them. CDR3 in DNA: TGTGCCAGCAGTCCTACCCCCGGGCGCGCCGGGGAGCTGTTTTTT. Translating it yields CASSPTPGRAGELFF.

The chain is built from TRBV5-1 and TRBJ2-7; TRBD1 agrees at 9 bases. Germline V lookup: CDR1 SGHRS, CDR2 YFSETQ. With V trimmed by 3 bases and J by 4 bases, 5 bases remained unmatched. The CDR3 length is 14 residues. CDR3 loop: CASSSGQGRYEQYF. The CDR3 DNA follows: TGCGCCAGCAGCTCCGGACAGGGGCGGTACGAGCAGTACTTC.

The genes are TRBV5-1 and TRBJ2-7; D might be TRBD1 (6 bases). Looked up from germline, CDR1 is SGHRS and CDR2 is YFSETQ. Deletions cut 6 bases from V and 4 bases from J, with 17 bases between. The CDR3 runs 14 residues. As DNA, the CDR3 is TGCGCCAGCAACCAACAGGGTAGGGAATACGAGCAGTACTTC. Protein: CASNQQGREYEQYF.

The V and J genes are TRBV23-1 and TRBJ1-2, with D tentatively TRBD1 (6 bases). TRBV23-1 is flagged as an ORF with uncertain function. The V end was cut by 0 bases, the J end by 4 bases, with 15 bases between. The CDR3 runs 16 residues. The CDR3 sequence is CASSQSGQGQGYGYTF. The CDR3 DNA is TGCGCCAGCAGTCAATCGGGGCAGGGGCAAGGCTATGGCTACACCTTC.

The V gene is TRBV30, the J gene TRBJ1-4; 9 bases line up with TRBD1. Trimming took 2 bases from V and 8 from J; bases not matched to a gene: 6. This CDR3 comprises 14 residues. CDR1 and CDR2 from the germline V gene are GTSNPN and SVGIG (reference sequence). The CDR3 nucleotides are TGTGCCTGGAGTTCCGGGACAGGGAACGAAAAACTGTTTTTT. Translating it yields CAWSSGTGNEKLFF.

This chain links TRBV7-2 with TRBJ2-5; D possibly corresponds to TRBD2 (6 bases). Per the germline V gene, CDR1 is SGHTA and CDR2 is FQGNSA. The CDR3 totals 15 residues. Trimming stripped 1 base from V and 4 bases from J, with 13 bases between. The CDR3 loop reads CASSLVGEVGETQYF. DNA for the CDR3: TGTGCCAGCAGCTTAGTGGGGGAGGTGGGAGAGACCCAGTACTTC.

V gene TRBV5-1 combines with J gene TRBJ1-1; 8 nucleotides match TRBD1. Germline CDR1 is SGHRS and CDR2 is YFSETQ. The CDR3 contains 14 residues. The junction had 1 base not matched to a gene; V was cut back by 2 bases and J by 1 base. The CDR3 reads CASSLTGGNTEAFF. The CDR3 bases are TGCGCCAGCAGCTTAACAGGGGGGAACACTGAAGCTTTCTTT.

V is TRBV5-1 and J is TRBJ1-1; perhaps TRBD1 as D (6 bases). The CDR3 contains 15 residues. Trimming removed 0 bases from V and 2 bases from J, with 11 bases in between. Germline CDR1 and CDR2: SGHRS and YFSETQ. The CDR3 nucleotides are TGCGCCAGCAGCTTGGGGGGGCAAGCTAACACTGAAGCTTTCTTT. Translating it yields CASSLGGQANTEAFF.

The chain uses TRBV7-3 and TRBJ2-1; D is ambiguous. CDR1 SGHTA and CDR2 FQGTGA come from the germline V gene. The CDR3 sequence is 15 residues long. Trimming shortened V by 5 bases and J by 4 bases, and 15 bases separated the two germline ends. The CDR3, as DNA: TGTGCCAGCAGCCCATCCCGGATAAATTACAATGAGCAGTTCTTC. It codes for CASSPSRINYNEQFF.

The V gene is TRBV28, the J gene TRBJ2-7, with D tentatively TRBD2 (5 bases). Germline assignment: CDR1 MDHEN and CDR2 SYDVKM. V lost 6 bases to trimming and J lost 2 bases, with 14 bases between them. The CDR3 contains 14 residues. Here the CDR3 reads CASRPAGIPYEQYF. The CDR3 nucleotides read TGTGCCAGCAGGCCCGCCGGGATCCCCTACGAGCAGTACTTC.

The V call is TRBV6-6, the J call TRBJ1-2; D is unclear. The V gene lost 4 bases and the J gene lost 0 bases, with 12 bases spanning the gap. The CDR3 covers 15 residues. CDR1 is MNHNY, CDR2 SVGAGI, per germline (reference sequence). The CDR3: CASSSPTLANYGYTF. The CDR3 region has the DNA TGTGCCAGCAGTTCACCAACATTAGCTAACTATGGCTACACCTTC.

The rearrangement uses TRBV4-1 and TRBJ2-7; 10 bases match TRBD2. The CDR3 has 16 amino acids. The trim removed 2 bases at V and 0 bases at J, leaving 4 bases unmatched. The germline V gene encodes CDR1 MGHRA and CDR2 YSYEKL. In nucleotides, the CDR3 is TGCGCCAGCAGCCAACAACTAGCGGGGAGCTCCTACGAGCAGTACTTC. It is translated as CASSQQLAGSSYEQYF.

As concerns this clone: The DNA is left out, because the CDR3 cannot be placed on it with certainty; the CDR3 is given as TCRdb lists it. V gene TRBV30 combines with J gene TRBJ1-5. Germline V gene data show CDR1 as GTSNPN and CDR2 as SVGIG (reference sequence). The CDR3 is made up of 12 amino acids, end residues included. This CDR3 is CAWSVGSGTEHF.

The chain combines TRBV30 with TRBJ1-2; possible D gene TRBD1, 5 bases. The germline V and J ends were trimmed by 7 bases and 4 bases, with 19 bases remaining between them. The CDR3 extends over 14 amino acids. Germline lookup yields CDR1 GTSNPN and CDR2 SVGIG (reference sequence). DNA for the CDR3: TGTGCCTTGGACTGGGGCAGGCGAAGCTATGGCTACACCTTC. Protein: CALDWGRRSYGYTF.

The rearrangement uses TRBV5-6 and TRBJ1-5; D may be TRBD1 (6 bases). Trimming took off 2 bases at V and 6 bases at J, with 9 bases between the two ends. Germline V CDR1 and CDR2: SGHDT, YYEEEE. The CDR3 runs 13 residues. The DNA for the CDR3 is TGTGCCAGCAGCTTCAGGGGAGGTCAGCCCCAGCATTTT. It codes for CASSFRGGQPQHF.